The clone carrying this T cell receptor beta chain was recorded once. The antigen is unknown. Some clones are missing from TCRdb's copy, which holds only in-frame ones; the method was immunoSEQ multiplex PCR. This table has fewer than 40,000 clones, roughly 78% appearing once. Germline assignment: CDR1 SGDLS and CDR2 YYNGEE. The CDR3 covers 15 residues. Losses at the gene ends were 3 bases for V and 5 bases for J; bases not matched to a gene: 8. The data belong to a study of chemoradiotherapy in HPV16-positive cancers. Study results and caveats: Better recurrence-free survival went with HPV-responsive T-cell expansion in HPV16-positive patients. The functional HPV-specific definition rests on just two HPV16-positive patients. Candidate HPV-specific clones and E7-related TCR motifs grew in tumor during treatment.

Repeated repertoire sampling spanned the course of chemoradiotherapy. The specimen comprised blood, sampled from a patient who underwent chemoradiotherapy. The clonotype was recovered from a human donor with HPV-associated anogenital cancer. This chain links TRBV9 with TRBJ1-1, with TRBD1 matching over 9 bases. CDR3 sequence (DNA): TGTGCCAGCAGCGCGCCCGGGACAGGGTCAACTGAAGCTTTCTTT. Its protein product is CASSAPGTGSTEAFF.